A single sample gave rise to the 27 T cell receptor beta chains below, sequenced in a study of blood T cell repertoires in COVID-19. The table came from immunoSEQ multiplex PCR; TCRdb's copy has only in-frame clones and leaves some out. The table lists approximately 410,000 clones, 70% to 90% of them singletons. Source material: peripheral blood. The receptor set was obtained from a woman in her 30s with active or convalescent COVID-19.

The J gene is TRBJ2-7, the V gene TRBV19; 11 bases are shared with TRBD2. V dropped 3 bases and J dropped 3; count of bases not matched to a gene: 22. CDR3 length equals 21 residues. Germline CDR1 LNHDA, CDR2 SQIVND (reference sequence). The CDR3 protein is CASSMGSPGLADQRNLYEQYF. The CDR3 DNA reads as TGTGCCAGTAGTATGGGGTCGCCGGGACTAGCGGACCAAAGAAACCTCTACGAGCAGTACTTC.

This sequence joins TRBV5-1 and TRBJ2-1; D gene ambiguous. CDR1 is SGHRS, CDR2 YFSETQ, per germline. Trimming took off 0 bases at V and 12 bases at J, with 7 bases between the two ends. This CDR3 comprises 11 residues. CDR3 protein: CASSLAYLQFF. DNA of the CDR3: TGCGCCAGCAGCTTGGCCTATTTGCAGTTCTTC.

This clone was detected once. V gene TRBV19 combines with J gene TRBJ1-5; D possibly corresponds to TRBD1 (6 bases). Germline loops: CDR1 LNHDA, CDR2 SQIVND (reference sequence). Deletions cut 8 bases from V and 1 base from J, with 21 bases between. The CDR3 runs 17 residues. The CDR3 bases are TGTGCCAGTGGGAATAGGCAGGGGCGTCGAAGCAATCAGCCCCAGCATTTT. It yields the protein CASGNRQGRRSNQPQHF.

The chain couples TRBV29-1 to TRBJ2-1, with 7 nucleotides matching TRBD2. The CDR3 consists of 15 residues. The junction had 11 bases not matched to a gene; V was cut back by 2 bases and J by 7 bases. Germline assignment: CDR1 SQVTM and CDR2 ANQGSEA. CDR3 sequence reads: CSVEILGTIKNEQFF. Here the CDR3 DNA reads TGCAGCGTTGAAATTCTCGGGACTATCAAAAATGAGCAGTTCTTC.

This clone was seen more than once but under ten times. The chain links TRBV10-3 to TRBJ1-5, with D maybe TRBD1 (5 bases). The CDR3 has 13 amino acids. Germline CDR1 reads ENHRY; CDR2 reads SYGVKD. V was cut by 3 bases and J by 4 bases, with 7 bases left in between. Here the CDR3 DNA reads TGTGCCATCAGTGACGGGGGTAATCAGCCCCAGCATTTT. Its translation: CAISDGGNQPQHF.

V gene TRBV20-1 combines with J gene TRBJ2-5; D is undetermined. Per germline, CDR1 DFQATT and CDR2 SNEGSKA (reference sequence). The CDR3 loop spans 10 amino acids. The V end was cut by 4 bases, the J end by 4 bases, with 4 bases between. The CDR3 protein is CSATGETQYF. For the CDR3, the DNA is TGCAGTGCTACGGGAGAGACCCAGTACTTC.

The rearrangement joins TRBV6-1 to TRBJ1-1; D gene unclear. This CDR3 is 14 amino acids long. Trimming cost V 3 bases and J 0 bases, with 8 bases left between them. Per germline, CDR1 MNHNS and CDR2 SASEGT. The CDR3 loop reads CASSDLELNTEAFF. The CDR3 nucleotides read TGTGCCAGCAGTGATCTGGAGTTGAACACTGAAGCTTTCTTT.

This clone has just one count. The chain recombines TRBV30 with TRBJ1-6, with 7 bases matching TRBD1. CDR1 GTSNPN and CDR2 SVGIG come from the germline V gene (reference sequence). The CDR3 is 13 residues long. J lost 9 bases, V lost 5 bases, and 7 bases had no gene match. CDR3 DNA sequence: TGTGCCTGGGGTACAGGGGAAGGTTCACCCCTCCACTTT. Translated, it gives CAWGTGEGSPLHF.

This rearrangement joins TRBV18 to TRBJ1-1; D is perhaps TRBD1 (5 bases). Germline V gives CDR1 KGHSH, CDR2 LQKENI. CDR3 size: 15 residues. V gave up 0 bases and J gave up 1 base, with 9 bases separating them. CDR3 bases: TGTGCCAGCTCACCACCGCGGCAGGGGAACACTGAAGCTTTCTTT. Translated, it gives CASSPPRQGNTEAFF.

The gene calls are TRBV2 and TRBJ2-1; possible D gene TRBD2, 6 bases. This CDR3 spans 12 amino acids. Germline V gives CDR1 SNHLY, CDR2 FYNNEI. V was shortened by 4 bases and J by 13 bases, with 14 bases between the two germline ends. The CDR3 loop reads CASSGDSKYQFF. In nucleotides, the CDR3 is TGTGCCAGCAGTGGGGACTCCAAATATCAGTTCTTC.

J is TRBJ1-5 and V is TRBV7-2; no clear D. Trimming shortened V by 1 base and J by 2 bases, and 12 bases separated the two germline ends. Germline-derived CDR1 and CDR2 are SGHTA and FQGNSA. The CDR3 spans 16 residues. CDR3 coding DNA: TGTGCCAGCAGCTTAGACCCGGGGTACGGCAATCAGCCCCAGCATTTT. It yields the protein CASSLDPGYGNQPQHF. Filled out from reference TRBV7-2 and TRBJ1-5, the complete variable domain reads GAGVSQSPSNKVTEKGKDVELRCDPISGHTALYWYRQSLGQGLEFLIYFQGNSAPDKSGLPSDRFSAERTGGSVSTLTIQRTQQEDSAVYLCASSLDPGYGNQPQHFGDGTRLSIL.

The CDR3 here is CASSLVEDVLMGYTF. The CDR3 DNA follows: TGTGCCAGCAGCTTGGTGGAGGATGTATTGATGGGCTACACCTTC. The chain is built from TRBV5-5 and TRBJ1-2; D gene ambiguous. The CDR3 is 15 residues long. Trimming pared 0 bases from V and 8 bases from J, leaving 17 bases between. Germline V CDR1 and CDR2: SGHKS, YYEKEE (reference sequence).

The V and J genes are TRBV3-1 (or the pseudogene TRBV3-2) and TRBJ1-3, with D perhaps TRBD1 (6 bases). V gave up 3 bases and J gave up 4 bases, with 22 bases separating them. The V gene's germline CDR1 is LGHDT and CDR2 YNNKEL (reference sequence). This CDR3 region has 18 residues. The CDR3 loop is CASSHRTTRGGDGNTIYF. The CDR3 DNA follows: TGTGCCAGCAGCCATAGAACAACCCGAGGGGGGGACGGAAACACCATATATTTT.

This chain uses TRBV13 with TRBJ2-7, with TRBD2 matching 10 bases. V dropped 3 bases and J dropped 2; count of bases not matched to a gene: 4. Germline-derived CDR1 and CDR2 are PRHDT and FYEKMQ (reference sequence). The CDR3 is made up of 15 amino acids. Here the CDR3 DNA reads TGTGCCAGCAGCTTCCCTAGCGGGGGAGCCTACGAGCAGTACTTC. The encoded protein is CASSFPSGGAYEQYF.

The CDR3 region has the DNA TGCGCCAGCCAGTCCATAGACAGCTCCTACAATGAGCAGTTCTTC. Its translation is CASQSIDSSYNEQFF. V is TRBV10-2 and J is TRBJ2-1; D possibly corresponds to TRBD1 (5 bases). V was cut by 8 bases and J by 0 bases, with 14 bases left in between. The germline CDR1 and CDR2 sequences are WSHSY and SAAADI. The CDR3 length is 15 residues.

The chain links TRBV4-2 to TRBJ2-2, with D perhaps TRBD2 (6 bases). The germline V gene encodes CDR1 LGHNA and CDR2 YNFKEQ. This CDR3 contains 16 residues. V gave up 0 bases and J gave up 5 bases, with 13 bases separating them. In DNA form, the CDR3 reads TGTGCCAGCAGCCAAGACCCGGGAGTAAGGACCGGGGAGCTGTTTTTT. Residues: CASSQDPGVRTGELFF.

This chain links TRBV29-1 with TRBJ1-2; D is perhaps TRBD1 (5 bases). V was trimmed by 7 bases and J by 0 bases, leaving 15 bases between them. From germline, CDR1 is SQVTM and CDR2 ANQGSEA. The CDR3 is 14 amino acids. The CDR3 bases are TGCAGCGGCCTAGACTTGACAGCTAACTATGGCTACACCTTC. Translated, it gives CSGLDLTANYGYTF. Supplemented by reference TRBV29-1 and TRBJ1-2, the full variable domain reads SAVISQKPSRDICQRGTSLTIQCQVDSQVTMMFWYRQQPGQSLTLIATANQGSEATYESGFVIDKFPISRPNLTFSTLTVSNMSPEDSSIYLCSGLDLTANYGYTFGSGTRLTVV.

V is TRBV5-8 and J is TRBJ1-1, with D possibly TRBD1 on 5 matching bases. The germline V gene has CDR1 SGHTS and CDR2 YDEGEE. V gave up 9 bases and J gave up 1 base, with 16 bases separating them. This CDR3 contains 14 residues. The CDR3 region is CATRARVANTEAFF. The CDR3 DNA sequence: TGTGCCACCAGGGCTCGAGTAGCGAACACTGAAGCTTTCTTT.

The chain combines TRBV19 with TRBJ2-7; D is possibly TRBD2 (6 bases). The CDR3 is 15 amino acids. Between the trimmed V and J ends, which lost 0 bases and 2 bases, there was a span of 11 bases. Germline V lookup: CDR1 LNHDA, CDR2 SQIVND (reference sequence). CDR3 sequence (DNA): TGTGCCAGTAGTATAGAGGGGGGAGCCACCTACGAGCAGTACTTC. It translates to CASSIEGGATYEQYF.

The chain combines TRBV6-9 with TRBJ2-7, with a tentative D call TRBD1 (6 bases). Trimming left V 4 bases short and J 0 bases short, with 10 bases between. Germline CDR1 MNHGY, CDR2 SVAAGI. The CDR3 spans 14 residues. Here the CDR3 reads CASSSRDTSYEQYF. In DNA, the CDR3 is TGTGCCAGCAGTTCCCGGGACACCTCCTACGAGCAGTACTTC.

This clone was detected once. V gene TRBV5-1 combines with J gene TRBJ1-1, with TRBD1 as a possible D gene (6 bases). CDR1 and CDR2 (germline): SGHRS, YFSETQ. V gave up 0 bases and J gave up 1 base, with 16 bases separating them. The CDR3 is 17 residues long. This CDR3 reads CASSLADTRTANTEAFF. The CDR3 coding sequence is TGCGCCAGCAGCTTGGCCGATACCAGGACAGCGAACACTGAAGCTTTCTTT.

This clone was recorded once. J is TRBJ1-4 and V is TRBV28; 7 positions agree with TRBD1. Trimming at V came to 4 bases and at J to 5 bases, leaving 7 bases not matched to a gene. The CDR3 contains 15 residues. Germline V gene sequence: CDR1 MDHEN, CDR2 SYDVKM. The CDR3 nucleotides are TGTGCCAGCAGTTCGGCCTCGACAGGGAATGAAAAACTGTTTTTT. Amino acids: CASSSASTGNEKLFF.

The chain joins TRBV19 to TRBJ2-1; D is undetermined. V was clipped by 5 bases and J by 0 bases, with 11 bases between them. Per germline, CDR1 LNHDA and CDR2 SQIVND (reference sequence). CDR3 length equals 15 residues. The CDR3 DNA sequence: TGTGCCAGTAGTGTTAGCCGGAGCTCCTACAATGAGCAGTTCTTC. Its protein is CASSVSRSSYNEQFF.

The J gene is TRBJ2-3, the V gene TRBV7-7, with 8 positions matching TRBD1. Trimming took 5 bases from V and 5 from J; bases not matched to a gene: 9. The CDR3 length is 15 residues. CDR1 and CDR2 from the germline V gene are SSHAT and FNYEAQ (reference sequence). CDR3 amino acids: CASSRGTGGGDTQYF. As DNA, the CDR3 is TGTGCCAGCAGCCGCGGGACAGGCGGTGGAGATACGCAGTATTTT.

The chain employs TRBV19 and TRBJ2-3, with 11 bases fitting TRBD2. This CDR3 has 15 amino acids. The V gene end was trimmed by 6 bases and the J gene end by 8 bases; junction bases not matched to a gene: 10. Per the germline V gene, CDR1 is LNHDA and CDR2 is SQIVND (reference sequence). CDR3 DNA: TGTGCCAGTAGACCCCCTAGCGGGGGGCTCGGTACGCAGTATTTT. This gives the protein CASRPPSGGLGTQYF. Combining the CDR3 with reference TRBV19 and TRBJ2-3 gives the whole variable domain DGGITQSPKYLFRKEGQNVTLSCEQNLNHDAMYWYRQDPGQGLRLIYYSQIVNDFQKGDIAEGYSVSREKKESFPLTVTSAQKNPTAFYLCASRPPSGGLGTQYFGPGTRLTVL.

CDR3 amino acids: CASSKERQRGGFPQGTGELFF. In DNA form, the CDR3 reads TGTGCCAGCAGCAAAGAACGTCAGCGGGGGGGATTTCCCCAGGGCACCGGGGAGCTGTTTTTT. The V gene is TRBV21-1, the J gene TRBJ2-2; TRBD2 is the table's D call and was not checked against the DNA. TRBV21-1 constitutes a pseudogene. This CDR3 spans 21 amino acids.

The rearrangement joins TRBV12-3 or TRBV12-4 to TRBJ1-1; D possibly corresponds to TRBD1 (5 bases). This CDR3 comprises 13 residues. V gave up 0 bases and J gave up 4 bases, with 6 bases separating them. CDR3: CASSLAGVTEAFF. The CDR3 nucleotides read TGTGCCAGCAGTTTAGCAGGGGTCACTGAAGCTTTCTTT.